The 8 T cell receptor beta chains in this list originate from one sample, sequenced in a study of blood T cell repertoires in COVID-19. Sequencing was performed with immunoSEQ multiplex PCR; in TCRdb, only in-frame clones are kept and a portion is missing. The data hold about 140,000 clones, with 70% to 90% observed a single time. The sample consisted of peripheral blood. Receptor source: a human donor in a cohort sampled during active COVID-19.

V and J are TRBV4-1 and TRBJ2-2; 8 bases are a match to TRBD2. Germline V CDR1 and CDR2: MGHRA, YSYEKL. V shed 4 bases, J shed 4 bases, and the junction held 2 bases outside the gene matches. There are 14 residues in the CDR3. CDR3 amino acids: CASSLGGVTGELFF. CDR3 sequence (DNA): TGCGCCAGCAGCCTCGGGGGGGTCACCGGGGAGCTGTTTTTT.

V usage is TRBV19 and J usage is TRBJ2-7; 13 bases map to TRBD2. The CDR3 sequence is 15 residues long. V lost 3 bases, J lost 6 bases, and 5 bases stayed unmatched. Looked up from germline, CDR1 is LNHDA and CDR2 is SQIVND (reference sequence). The CDR3 region has the DNA TGTGCCAGTAGTATCGGGACTAGCGGGACAAGCGAGCAGTACTTC. Amino acid sequence: CASSIGTSGTSEQYF.

V is TRBV7-9 and J is TRBJ1-2, with a tentative D call TRBD1 (6 bases). CDR3 length: 14 amino acids. Trimming pared 0 bases from V and 4 bases from J, leaving 9 bases between. Germline CDR1 and CDR2: SEHNR and FQNEAQ (reference sequence). CDR3 residues: CASSLADRSYGYTF. The CDR3 region has the DNA TGTGCCAGCAGCTTAGCCGACAGGTCCTATGGCTACACCTTC.

V and J are TRBV7-9 and TRBJ2-7; the match to TRBD2 covers 10 bases. The V segment lost 4 bases and the J segment 3 bases; nucleotides outside the gene matches: 9. The length of the CDR3 is 16 residues. Looked up from germline, CDR1 is SEHNR and CDR2 is FQNEAQ (reference sequence). Here the CDR3 DNA reads TGTGCCAGCAGCTCCCAACTAGCGGGGACCTACTACGAGCAGTACTTC. Encoded protein: CASSSQLAGTYYEQYF.

The chain combines TRBV19 with TRBJ2-2; 15 positions match TRBD2. The CDR3 extends over 18 amino acids. Per the germline V gene, CDR1 is LNHDA and CDR2 is SQIVND (reference sequence). The J segment lost 2 bases and the V segment lost 5 bases, leaving 6 bases of the junction unmatched. As DNA, the CDR3 is TGTGCCAGTAGTCTTGGGACTAGCGGGGGGCCCAACACCGGGGAGCTGTTTTTT. Protein product: CASSLGTSGGPNTGELFF.

The J gene is TRBJ2-2, the V gene TRBV28; D is unclear. The CDR3 has 14 residues. Trimming took off 7 bases at V and 0 bases at J, with 9 bases between the two ends. CDR1 and CDR2 (germline): MDHEN, SYDVKM. This chain's CDR3 is CASKTYANTGELFF. CDR3 coding DNA: TGTGCCAGCAAAACTTATGCGAACACCGGGGAGCTGTTTTTT.

V usage is TRBV3-1 (or the pseudogene TRBV3-2) and J usage is TRBJ2-5; 8 bases map to TRBD1. The germline V gene encodes CDR1 LGHDT and CDR2 YNNKEL (reference sequence). The trim removed 4 bases at V and 5 bases at J, leaving 3 bases unmatched. The CDR3 loop spans 13 amino acids. CDR3 sequence reads: CASSRQGTETQYF. The CDR3 DNA sequence: TGTGCCAGCAGCCGACAGGGGACGGAGACCCAGTACTTC.

The chain combines TRBV7-2 with TRBJ2-6, with a tentative D call TRBD2 (5 bases). Trimming stripped 5 bases from V and 0 bases from J, with 14 bases between. CDR3 length: 17 amino acids. Per germline, CDR1 SGHTA and CDR2 FQGNSA. CDR3 coding DNA: TGTGCCAGCAGCCTTTCGAGCGGACTCTCTGGGGCCAACGTCCTGACTTTC. This encodes CASSLSSGLSGANVLTF. Full variable domain (rest looked up from reference TRBV7-2 and TRBJ2-6): GAGVSQSPSNKVTEKGKDVELRCDPISGHTALYWYRQSLGQGLEFLIYFQGNSAPDKSGLPSDRFSAERTGGSVSTLTIQRTQQEDSAVYLCASSLSSGLSGANVLTFGAGSRLTVL.